This entry features one T cell receptor (beta chain) sequence. A much larger clone differs by one base, so this may be a read error. The sample comes from a study of blood T cell repertoires in COVID-19. Study-wide context: Acute and convalescent COVID-19 samples came from the United States, Italy and Spain.

Trimming shortened V by 6 bases and J by 3 bases, and 4 bases separated the two germline ends. The CDR3 is 11 amino acids. Germline values: CDR1 MNHNY, CDR2 SVGAGI (reference sequence). TCRdb's table, derived via immunoSEQ multiplex PCR, lists solely in-frame clones and lacks some. The data contain 150,000 to 200,000 clones, more than 85% of them singletons. The sample comprised peripheral blood. This clonotype was sampled from an older woman with COVID-19, enrolled during active disease. This chain joins TRBV6-6 and TRBJ2-3; D unresolved. The CDR3 DNA reads TGTGCCAGCAGCCCTACAGATACGCAGTATTTT. Translating gives CASSPTDTQYF.